This TCR beta chain was profiled in a study of CD8 T cells in ankylosing spondylitis (dated by TCRdb to about 2017). A note on the overall study: To find TCR variants linked to disease, the study profiled T cell receptor beta repertoires in ankylosing spondylitis patients and healthy donors. The whole study cohort included 85 to 120 healthy donors and 25 ankylosing spondylitis patients. Peripheral blood was sampled, and synovial fluid was also collected from ankylosing spondylitis patients.

V is trimmed back by 5 bases and J by 8 bases, and the junction contains 12 bases that no gene match accounts for. Reading the germline V gene (reference sequence) gives CDR1 MNHEY and CDR2 SMNVEV. From the cysteine through the phenylalanine, the CDR3 covers 15 amino acids. The sequence is cut down to CDR3 DNA, 45 bases in frame from base 1. The paper as a whole reports these results and caveats: The disease-linked clones were reported as significantly enriched in matched synovial fluid samples from ankylosing spondylitis patients. Some motif variants had previously been reported in the synovial fluid and blood of reactive arthritis patients, which suggests shared mechanisms of disease initiation. Blood from ankylosing spondylitis patients appeared to be characterized by a TCR beta motif made up of several highly homologous amino acid variants. A CD8+ phenotype was shown by the disease-linked clones, which were found at relatively low frequencies in peripheral blood.

The reads were generated on an Illumina HiSeq 2500. Quantitative 5'-RACE with molecular barcodes was the method used to prepare the TCR beta libraries. The study's processing was this. Disease-linked TCR variants were identified with a new computational method built on a probabilistic model of VDJ rearrangement. Using fastp trimming at Q25 and MiXCR clonotype assembly, TCRdb reanalyzed the public sequencing data and kept in-frame beta chains. Records with the same CDR3 protein are collapsed into one entry carrying the most frequent genes and DNA. The V and J calls were determined by TCRdb, not by the authors. This sample holds about 210,000 distinct CDR3 sequences; around 6.6% were observed only once. The biggest ten clones account for 14% of the sample. This clonotype was observed at least ten times. There is no known antigen for this receptor. No base qualities exist here, and no much larger clone lies one base off it.

The source is a male donor with ankylosing spondylitis. Rearrangement joined TRBV27 to TRBJ1-2; TRBD1 agrees with 9 junctional bases. Source material: blood, either unsorted or a sorted T cell fraction (not recorded which). The CDR3 in this case is CASSPTLTGGQGYTF. The sequenced DNA is TGTGCCAGCAGTCCTACGCTGACAGGGGGTCAAGGCTACACCTTC.